This T cell receptor (beta chain) was observed in a study of shared clonotypes between healthy human individuals. Naive CD8 cells were CD45RO-negative, positively selected for CCR7, excluding terminally differentiated effector memory CD45RA+ cells. Measured with immunoSEQ multiplex PCR; TCRdb has only the in-frame clones, and not every one. The sample has hundreds of thousands of clones, nearly 95% seen once. V lost 6 bases to trimming and J lost 7 bases; unmatched junction nucleotides: 14. CDR1 is MDHEN, CDR2 SYDVKM, per germline. This CDR3 region has 16 residues. Sequenced material: naive CD8+ T cells sorted from blood. The J gene is TRBJ2-1, the V gene TRBV28, with 8 bases fitting TRBD2. The TCR sequence derives from a man younger than 45 in good health. For the CDR3, the DNA is TGTGCCAGCAGGCCTGGGAGGGGCGGGAGGTTAAATGAGCAGTTCTTC. Amino acids: CASRPGRGGRLNEQFF.